These T cell receptor beta chains were read from a single sample in a study of T cell clones after liver transplantation. Assay: immunoSEQ multiplex PCR; the TCRdb copy retains only in-frame clones and omits some. The sample includes under 150,000 clones, roughly nine tenths of them seen just once. Sequencing used CD4+ T cells from blood, obtained 12 months after liver transplant. These receptors were taken from a human patient who received a liver transplant. Some T cells may be graft donor cells. CDR3s include the opening cysteine and the closing phenylalanine or tryptophan. The D gene is left open where the match is weak. Only some rows state a clone size, as once, few, many or a class for expanded clones.

NA NA TRBJ2-5 TRBV30 CAWSPGTETQYF TGTGCCTGGAGTCCCGGGACAGAGACCCAGTACTTC
NA NA TRBJ2-1 TRBV11-2 CASSFNSGYNEQFF TGTGCCAGCAGCTTTAACTCTGGTTACAATGAGCAGTTCTTC
NA NA TRBJ2-7 TRBV11-2 CASSPPGTRTYEQYF TGTGCCAGCAGTCCACCCGGGACTCGGACCTACGAGCAGTACTTC
NA NA TRBJ2-3 TRBV25-1 CASIKSGSGTQYF TGTGCCAGCATCAAAAGTGGGTCGGGTACGCAGTATTTT
TRBD1 NA TRBJ2-7 TRBV5-1 CASSYTDRDENEQYF TGCGCCAGCAGCTACACCGACAGGGACGAAAACGAGCAGTACTTC
NA NA TRBJ2-7 TRBV20-1 CSAWTPSEQYF TGCAGTGCTTGGACCCCTAGCGAGCAGTACTTC
NA NA TRBJ2-4 TRBV21-1 CASSKPNRRHPENIQYF TGTGCCAGCAGCAAACCGAACAGACGCCATCCCGAAAACATTCAGTACTTC
NA once TRBJ2-3 TRBV5-1 CASSLARSSRGKGDTQYF TGCGCCAGCAGCTTGGCCAGGTCATCACGGGGGAAAGGAGATACGCAGTATTTT
NA NA TRBJ2-1 TRBV10-3 CAIRDPGRPGDEQFF TGTGCCATCAGGGATCCGGGGCGGCCAGGGGATGAGCAGTTCTTC
NA NA TRBJ2-7 TRBV7-9 CASSPIGSANEQYF TGTGCCAGCAGCCCTATCGGTAGTGCTAACGAGCAGTACTTC
NA few TRBJ1-2 TRBV7-8 CATQPGGSGYGYTF TGTGCCACCCAACCGGGGGGATCTGGCTATGGCTACACCTTC
TRBD2 NA TRBJ2-7 TRBV7-2 CASSARGLAGGIGYEQYF TGTGCCAGCAGCGCCCGGGGACTAGCGGGAGGGATCGGGTACGAGCAGTACTTC
TRBD1 NA TRBJ2-2 TRBV5-1 CASSLRQGNTGELFF TGCGCCAGCAGCCTGAGACAGGGGAACACCGGGGAGCTGTTTTTT
NA NA TRBJ1-1 TRBV7-9 CASSLAGAGTEAFF TGTGCCAGCAGCTTAGCGGGGGCGGGCACTGAAGCTTTCTTT